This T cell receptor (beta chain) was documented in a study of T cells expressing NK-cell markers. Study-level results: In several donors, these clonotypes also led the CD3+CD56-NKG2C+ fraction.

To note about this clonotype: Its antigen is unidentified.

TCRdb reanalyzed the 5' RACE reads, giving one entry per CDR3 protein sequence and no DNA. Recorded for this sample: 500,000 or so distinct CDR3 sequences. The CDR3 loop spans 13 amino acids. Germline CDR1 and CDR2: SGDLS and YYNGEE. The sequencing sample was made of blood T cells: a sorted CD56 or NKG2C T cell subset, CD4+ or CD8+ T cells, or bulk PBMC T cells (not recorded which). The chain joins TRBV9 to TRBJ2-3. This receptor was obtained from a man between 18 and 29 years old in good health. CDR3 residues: CASSVGEKDTQYF.